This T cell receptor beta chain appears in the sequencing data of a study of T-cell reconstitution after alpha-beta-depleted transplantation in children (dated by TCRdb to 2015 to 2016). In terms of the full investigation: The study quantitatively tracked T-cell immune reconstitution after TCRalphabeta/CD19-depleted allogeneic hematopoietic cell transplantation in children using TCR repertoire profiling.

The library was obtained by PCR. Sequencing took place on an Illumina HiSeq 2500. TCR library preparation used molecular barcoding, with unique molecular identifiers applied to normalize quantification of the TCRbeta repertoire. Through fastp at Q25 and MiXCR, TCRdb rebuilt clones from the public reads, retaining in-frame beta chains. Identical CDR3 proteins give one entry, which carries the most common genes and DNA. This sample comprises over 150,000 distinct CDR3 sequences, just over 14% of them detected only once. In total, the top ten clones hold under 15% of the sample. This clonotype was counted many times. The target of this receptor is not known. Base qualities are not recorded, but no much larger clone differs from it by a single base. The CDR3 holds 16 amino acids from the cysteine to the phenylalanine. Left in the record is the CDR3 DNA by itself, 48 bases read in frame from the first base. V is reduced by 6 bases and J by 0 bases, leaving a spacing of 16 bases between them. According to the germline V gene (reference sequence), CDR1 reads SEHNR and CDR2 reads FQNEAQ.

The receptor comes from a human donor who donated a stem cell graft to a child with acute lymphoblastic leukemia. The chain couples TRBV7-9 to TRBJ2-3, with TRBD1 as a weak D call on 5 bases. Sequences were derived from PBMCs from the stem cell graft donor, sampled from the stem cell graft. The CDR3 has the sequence CASSSFAQGSTDTQYF. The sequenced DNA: TGTGCCAGCAGTTCCTTTGCCCAGGGCAGCACAGATACGCAGTATTTT.